Below are 4 T cell receptor beta chains sequenced from a single sample in a study of cytomegalovirus exposure and HLA in healthy donors. Primers included in the PCR were 60 Vbeta and 13 Jbeta primers. Using immunoSEQ multiplex PCR, the repertoire was profiled, and TCRdb retains in-frame clones only, with some absent. The table lists 80,000 to 100,000 clones, 55% to 70% of them singletons, with 15% in the top ten. Sequencing was carried out using PBMCs. These TCRs come from a woman aged 40 to 50 in good health and CMV-seropositive.

On this clone: This same CDR3 is encoded by further DNA sequences in the sample. The chain couples TRBV6-5 to TRBJ1-1; possibly TRBD1 for D (5 bases). The CDR3 totals 14 residues. Per germline, CDR1 MNHEY and CDR2 SVGAGI. V lost 1 base, J lost 5 bases, and 11 bases lay in between. This chain's CDR3 is CASSYLRGGTEAFF. CDR3 nucleotides: TGTGCCAGCAGTTACTTAAGGGGTGGAACTGAAGCTTTCTTT.

The CDR3 protein is CASSFLGGIQGETQYF. In nucleotides, the CDR3 is TGTGCCAGCAGCTTCTTAGGGGGCATCCAGGGAGAGACCCAGTACTTC. V gene TRBV7-6 combines with J gene TRBJ2-5, with 7 bases fitting TRBD1. The V gene end was trimmed by 3 bases and the J gene end by 4 bases; junction bases not matched to a gene: 11. Germline assignment: CDR1 SGHVS and CDR2 FNYEAQ. The CDR3 loop spans 16 amino acids.

This sequence joins TRBV19 and TRBJ2-1; 8 bases line up with TRBD2. The CDR3 spans 15 residues. V lost 4 bases, J lost 0 bases, and 2 bases stayed unmatched. The germline CDR1 and CDR2 sequences are LNHDA and SQIVND (reference sequence). This CDR3 is CASSSGGSSYNEQFF. For the CDR3, the DNA is TGTGCCAGTAGTAGCGGGGGGAGCTCCTACAATGAGCAGTTCTTC.

The chain has TRBV5-6 and TRBJ2-1; D is ambiguous. Trimming pared 3 bases from V and 0 bases from J, leaving 7 bases between. Germline CDR1 SGHDT, CDR2 YYEEEE. This CDR3 has 14 residues. This CDR3 is CASSYGDSYNEQFF. The CDR3 nucleotides are TGTGCCAGCAGCTACGGAGACTCCTACAATGAGCAGTTCTTC.